This TCR beta chain was recorded in a study of cytomegalovirus exposure and HLA in healthy donors (TCRdb year 2017). About the full investigation: An earlier analysis of several hundred of the donors reported 250 to 350 Gb of sequence data and roughly 100 million unique TCR beta sequences from about 200 million T cells. An early release that covered approximately 600 HLA-typed donors contained approximately 300 gigabases of sequencing data and 85 million to 100 million unique TCR sequences. Of the roughly 410 genotyped donors, approximately 80% were placed in the genetic ancestry cluster associated with self-reported Caucasian donors. The study aimed to test whether signatures of past pathogen exposure could be identified by cataloging public T cell receptors. The study profiled the T cell repertoires of fewer than 850 subjects by immunosequencing and related them to cytomegalovirus serostatus. In addition to the first cohort of about 650 subjects, a separate validation cohort of approximately 130 different subjects was used. To predict cytomegalovirus infection status, the study brought together high-throughput TCR immunosequencing, statistical association of individual TCRs with disease status, and machine learning. A later analysis re-examined previously published TCR beta repertoires from just over 650 donors and added high-resolution HLA genotyping to investigate patterns of TCR occurrence. Rather than drawing on any new phenotypic data, the later analysis identified candidate immune exposures from TCR beta sequences and the way those sequences occurred across donors. To decide whether each TCR beta V gene segment behaved as functional or pseudogenic, an earlier analysis of some 600 of the donors relied on high-throughput TCR beta sequencing. Donor age, sex, ethnicity and CMV serostatus were compiled alongside the repertoire data. A later genetic analysis took genome-wide SNP genotypes for about 65% of the roughly 670 donors and used that subset as a discovery cohort. All discovery cohort repertoires had been generated on a single sequencing platform. HLA typing included class I and class II loci at four-digit resolution. Typing coverage varied by locus: roughly 629-630 donors for A, B, C, DRB1 and DQB1; 522 for DQA1; about 600 for DPA1; approximately 490 for DPB1. Five DR-DQ haplotypes were treated as single units for association and clustering because of strong linkage in the cohort. Among roughly 400 genotyped donors of the cohort, an average of around 220,000 unique TCR beta nucleotide sequences was sequenced per donor, of which roughly 17% were non-productive.

The library was built by means of the immunoSEQ multiplex PCR assay. For the multiplex PCR, a mixture combining 60 forward primers for TCR Vbeta segments and 13 reverse primers for TCR Jbeta segments was used. The CDR3 region of rearranged TCR beta genes was amplified from genomic DNA by a multiplex PCR assay. On the Illumina HiSeq System, the amplified TCR beta libraries were sequenced as 87-base-pair reads. The study's own analysis went as follows. In a later analysis, roughly 80 million unique TCR beta chains were counted across the 500 to 850 repertoires, and roughly 11 million of these chains were shared by at least two donors. To remove PCR and sequencing errors, raw reads were error-corrected and collapsed into unique sequences using a nearest-neighbor algorithm that merged closely related sequences. V, D and J gene segments were assigned by aligning CDR3 sequences to IMGT reference sequences. For a sequence to be retained, at least a six-nucleotide match to both a V gene segment and a J gene segment was required. A rearrangement counted as productive if the CDR3 had no stop codons and remained in frame with V and J, and every other rearrangement counted as non-productive. Following IMGT convention, CDR3 was defined as the stretch from the second conserved V-encoded cysteine up to the conserved J-encoded phenylalanine. The earlier analysis of roughly 590 of the donors excluded any sequence lacking an unambiguous match to a single V gene segment. An earlier analysis of 587 of the donors classified V segments as functional when productive rearrangements were above 56.7% and as segregating when the standard deviation between donors was above 5%. To diagnose cytomegalovirus status from the catalog of TCR beta chain sequences, a statistical classification framework was built. In a later analysis, TCR nucleotide sequences were compared against IMGT/GENE-DB human TR gene sequences so that V and J genes could be assigned. A later analysis assigned CDR3 sequences and most-parsimonious VDJ recombination scenarios with the TCRdist pipeline. In a later analysis, each TCR beta chain was defined by its CDR3 amino acid sequence together with its V-gene family, and reads without a unique V-gene family were excluded. In a later analysis, a few hundred highly shared, low-generation-probability nucleotide sequences were removed to address suspected cross-contamination and a sequencing artifact. In a later analysis, a clonal expansion index for each public chain was calculated from normalized within-repertoire ranks of inferred template counts. In a later analysis, generation probabilities were computed with a VDJ recombination model fitted to out-of-frame rearrangements, and the resulting probabilities were checked against IGoR. A later analysis scored TCR-TCR, TCR-HLA and TCR-CMV co-occurrence with hypergeometric tests, applying a repertoire-size bias correction to TCR pairs. In a later analysis, false discovery rates were estimated by permuting HLA or CMV assignments 20 times. In a later analysis, co-occurring TCRs were grouped with DBSCAN, and TCRdist sequence similarity was added when clustering was performed within HLA-allele-positive subsets. Repertoires with fewer than 30,000 or more than 120,000 public chains, plus five repertoires with anomalous nucleotide sharing, were excluded from co-occurrence clustering. TCRdb took this table from immuneACCESS and kept in-frame rearrangements with V and J called. Such tables lack part of the clones; where checked against another copy, unresolved V genes explain under half of the gap, and the rest is unexplained. That table furnishes V, J and clone size, whereas the DNA furnished D and trimming. This sample lists more than 110,000 clones; approximately 73% were detected once. The ten largest clonotypes hold around an eighth of the sample.

The full study reports these points: In a later analysis, several top co-occurrence clusters were reported to appear linked to parvovirus B19, influenza, CMV and Epstein-Barr virus. Assigning TCR associations to individual alleles was difficult when HLA alleles, especially DR and DQ, strongly co-occurred. About 15 rarely observed V segments, including chromosome 9 orphons, were excluded from the earlier analysis of about 500 of the donors because counts were too low. In the study, 150 to 200 TCR beta chains were listed as associated with cytomegalovirus. Compared with the roughly 700-donor mean, donors in an Asian-associated ancestry cluster had fewer N-insertions in productive TCRs, according to a later genetic analysis. Cytomegalovirus status was reported to be diagnosed by the classifier with high specificity and sensitivity in both the original and validation cohorts. In a later analysis, HLA-associated TCR beta chains showed more clonal expansion and lower generation probabilities than non-associated chains that were equally common. It was suggested by the authors that the approach could potentially be generalized to other disease states and immunological phenotypes. HLA typing was unavailable for some donors at each locus, so association tests used only the typed subset. A later analysis found that most CMV-associated TCR beta chains appeared HLA-restricted, with HLA associations seemingly driven largely by CMV exposure. Some IMGT-functional V segments, including TRBV6-2 and TRBV6-3, could not be told apart with the 87-base-pair reads, so those segments were excluded. The cohort was sequenced for TCR beta chains only, and without alpha or paired-chain data the features that could be detected were limited. V-gene and J-gene trimming of TCR beta chains was associated with a missense DCLRE1C variant in a later genetic analysis, and the association was replicated in an independent cohort. Broadly in line with IMGT annotations, most TCR beta V segments showed up in productive rearrangements about 87% or about 30% of the time in an earlier analysis of under 700 of the donors. In a later analysis, TCR association rates were found to vary across HLA loci, with the most associated TCRs seen for DRB1 alleles and the fewest for HLA-C alleles. A further reported finding was that TCR beta sequences accurately predicted the HLA-A and HLA-B alleles for most subjects in the first cohort. The sequencing pipeline was judged likely to have produced a cluster of highly shared sequence variants as a technical artifact. Specific HLA alleles were associated with 18,000 or so TCR beta sequences at a false discovery rate of 0.05 in a later analysis. Correlated functional status among segregating V segments might be attributable to linkage disequilibrium, but an unknown experimental factor could not be ruled out. For the cohort, immune exposure information was limited to CMV serostatus. Roughly uniform sequencing depth across donors was assumed in presence/absence analyses, although this assumption may not hold. A few of the identified cytomegalovirus-associated TCR beta chains were confirmed in vitro to be specific for cytomegalovirus antigens. Across donors, most TCR sequences were observed very rarely, whereas some public TCRs were present in many individuals.

In total, roughly 670 healthy bone marrow donors made up the cohort. At the time of sampling, all cohort members were nominally healthy, though unrecorded immune exposures were likely present. Of the 650 to 750 cohort members, approximately 300 had positive CMV serostatus and 350 to 400 had negative CMV serostatus, and CMV serostatus was not recorded for the donor. A peripheral blood sample was provided by each donor, and peripheral blood mononuclear cells were used for TCR beta sequencing. The Qiagen DNeasy Blood Extraction Kit was used to extract genomic DNA from the blood cell samples. CDR1 is given as SGHDT and CDR2 as YYEEEE, both from the germline V gene. Inclusive of the bounding cysteine and phenylalanine, the CDR3 is 13 residues long. Of the read, only the CDR3 DNA is kept; its 39 bases are in frame from base 1. The trim is 2 bases for V and 3 bases for J, with a gap of 8 bases between the germline ends.

With respect to this clone: The clone's antigen remains unknown. No clone much larger than this one lies a single base away; base qualities are absent.

The rearranged segments are TRBV5-6 and TRBJ2-5; the D gene lacks a confident call. Sequences were obtained from PBMCs. The clonotype was recovered from a human donor in good health. The CDR3 here reads CASSFRGKETQYF. In nucleotide form, the sequence is TGTGCCAGCAGCTTCCGCGGTAAAGAGACCCAGTACTTC.